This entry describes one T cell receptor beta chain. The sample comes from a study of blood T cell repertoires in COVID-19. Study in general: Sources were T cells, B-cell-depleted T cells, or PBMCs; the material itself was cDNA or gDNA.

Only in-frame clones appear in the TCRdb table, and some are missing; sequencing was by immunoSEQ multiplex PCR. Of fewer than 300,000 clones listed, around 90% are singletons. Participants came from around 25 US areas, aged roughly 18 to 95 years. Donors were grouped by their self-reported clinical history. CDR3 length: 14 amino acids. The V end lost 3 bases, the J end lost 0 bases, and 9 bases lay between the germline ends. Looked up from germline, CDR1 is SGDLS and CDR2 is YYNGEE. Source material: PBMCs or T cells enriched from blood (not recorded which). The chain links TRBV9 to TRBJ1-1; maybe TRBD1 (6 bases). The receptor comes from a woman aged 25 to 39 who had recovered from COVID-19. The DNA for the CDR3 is TGTGCCAGCAGCGGGGGACAACTGAACACTGAAGCTTTCTTT. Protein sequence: CASSGGQLNTEAFF. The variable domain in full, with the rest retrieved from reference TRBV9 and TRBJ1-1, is DSGVTQTPKHLITATGQRVTLRCSPRSGDLSVYWYQQSLDQGLQFLIQYYNGEERAKGNILERFSAQQFPDLHSELNLSSLELGDSALYFCASSGGQLNTEAFFGQGTRLTVV.